The 5 T cell receptor beta chains presented below share a single source sample, sequenced in a study of T cell repertoires in cytomegalovirus infection. Their antigens are not known. One entry per CDR3 protein results from TCRdb running MiXCR on the reads. This table has 570,000 or so distinct CDR3 sequences, 40% appearing once. The sequenced sample was cultured PBMCs, obtained from culture after CMV antigen stimulation. The receptors derive from a human donor in good health (CMV status not recorded). Some clones in this sample may be carry-over from other donors' samples.

The genes are TRBV5-6 and TRBJ1-2; possible D gene TRBD1, 5 bases. Germline lookup yields CDR1 SGHDT and CDR2 YYEEEE. The CDR3 covers 14 residues. V was cut by 0 bases and J by 7 bases, with 13 bases left in between. Here the CDR3 reads CASSLDWDSGGYTF. CDR3 nucleotide sequence: TGTGCCAGCAGCTTGGATTGGGACTCGGGTGGCTACACCTTC.

J is TRBJ1-2 and V is TRBV7-2; tentative D call: TRBD1 (5 bases). CDR3 size: 14 residues. Germline V lookup: CDR1 SGHTA, CDR2 FQGNSA. V lost 5 bases to trimming and J lost 8 bases, with 18 bases between them. In DNA form, the CDR3 reads TGTGCCAGCAGCCCCCCGTGGGACTATGTCGGCTACACCTTC. Translated, it gives CASSPPWDYVGYTF.

The sample holds a few counts of this clonotype. The chain couples TRBV7-2 to TRBJ1-2; D ambiguous. Trimming removed 1 base from V and 1 base from J, with 13 bases in between. Germline CDR1 reads SGHTA; CDR2 reads FQGNSA. The CDR3 has 16 residues. This CDR3 reads CASSLVGVSNNYGYTF. The DNA of the CDR3 is TGTGCCAGCAGCTTAGTCGGGGTCTCAAATAACTATGGCTACACCTTC. The whole variable domain, filled in from reference TRBV7-2 and TRBJ1-2, reads GAGVSQSPSNKVTEKGKDVELRCDPISGHTALYWYRQSLGQGLEFLIYFQGNSAPDKSGLPSDRFSAERTGGSVSTLTIQRTQQEDSAVYLCASSLVGVSNNYGYTFGSGTRLTVV.

V is TRBV6-2 or TRBV6-3 and J is TRBJ2-1; maybe TRBD2 (6 bases). The germline gives CDR1 MNHEY, CDR2 SVGEGT. This CDR3 is 13 amino acids long. V was shortened by 0 bases and J by 6 bases, with 6 bases between the two germline ends. The CDR3 region is CASSYSGSNEQFF. The CDR3, as DNA: TGTGCCAGCAGTTACTCCGGGAGCAATGAGCAGTTCTTC.

A single count supports this clonotype. This chain links TRBV11-2 with TRBJ2-7, with 12 bases lining up with TRBD2. This CDR3 has 17 residues. The V segment lost 4 bases and the J segment 5 bases; nucleotides outside the gene matches: 12. Germline assignment: CDR1 SGHAT and CDR2 FQNNGV. CDR3 sequence reads: CASSSLFGTSGSHEQYF. CDR3 sequence (DNA): TGTGCCAGCAGCTCTTTGTTCGGGACTAGCGGGTCCCACGAGCAGTACTTC.